Presented here are 25 T cell receptor beta chains from one specimen sequenced in a study of T-cell memory formation after mild COVID-19. TCRdb called the 5' RACE reads again in MiXCR, with one record for every CDR3 protein. The table lists fewer than 350,000 distinct CDR3 sequences, approximately 7.6% of them singletons. Sequenced material: PBMCs or a T cell subset sorted from them (not recorded which). The receptors here all came from a young man who had mild COVID-19 (a few samples of this study predate the infection). Cell type and time point are not known.

V and J are TRBV6-2 or TRBV6-3 and TRBJ2-5; TRBD1 agrees at 7 bases. V trimming: 2 bases; J trimming: 4 bases; junction bases outside the gene matches: 7. This CDR3 region has 15 residues. Per the germline V gene, CDR1 is MNHEY and CDR2 is SVGEGT. For the CDR3, the DNA is TGTGCCAGCAGTTACCTCATACGGACAGGAGAGACCCAGTACTTC. This gives the protein CASSYLIRTGETQYF.

This sequence joins TRBV7-9 and TRBJ2-3, with 9 nucleotides matching TRBD2. This CDR3 has 17 residues. The germline gives CDR1 SEHNR, CDR2 FQNEAQ (reference sequence). The trim removed 5 bases at V and 5 bases at J, leaving 14 bases unmatched. This CDR3 is CASSPLTKRGVGDTQYF. DNA of the CDR3: TGTGCCAGCAGCCCACTGACTAAGCGGGGGGTCGGAGATACGCAGTATTTT.

This clonotype occurred a few times. The chain recombines TRBV28 with TRBJ1-2; TRBD1 matches 8 bases. V lost 5 bases, J lost 8 bases, and 13 bases stayed unmatched. The CDR3 totals 15 residues. Germline V gene lookup returns CDR1 MDHEN and CDR2 SYDVKM. The CDR3 here is CASSIPLQGDNGYTF. The DNA of the CDR3 is TGTGCCAGCAGTATTCCATTACAGGGGGATAACGGCTACACCTTC.

Note on this clonotype: Being one base from a much bigger clone, this may be a read error. This rearrangement joins TRBV6-1 to TRBJ2-7; D not certain. The germline V gene encodes CDR1 MNHNS and CDR2 SASEGT. The CDR3 runs to 12 residues. Trimming cost V 3 bases and J 2 bases, with 5 bases left between them. The CDR3, as DNA: TGTGCCAGCAGTGATGGGGCCTACGAGCAGTACTTC. Translation: CASSDGAYEQYF.

The genes are TRBV29-1 and TRBJ2-1, with 12 bases matching TRBD2. This CDR3 contains 14 residues. Germline values: CDR1 SQVTM, CDR2 ANQGSEA. With V trimmed by 4 bases and J by 4 bases, 2 bases remained unmatched. The CDR3 loop is CSVGLAGGYNEQFF. The CDR3 DNA is TGCAGCGTTGGCCTAGCGGGGGGGTACAATGAGCAGTTCTTC.

This clonotype showed up just a few times. The V and J genes are TRBV5-6 and TRBJ2-1; TRBD2 is a possible D gene (7 bases). The CDR3 totals 17 residues. Trimming left V 4 bases short and J 0 bases short, with 17 bases between. Germline V gene sequence: CDR1 SGHDT, CDR2 YYEEEE. CDR3 loop: CASSPGEGESSYNEQFF. CDR3 nucleotide sequence: TGTGCCAGCAGCCCGGGGGAGGGGGAGAGCTCCTACAATGAGCAGTTCTTC.

A few counts support this clonotype. The J gene is TRBJ2-5, the V gene TRBV7-8; TRBD1 agrees at 8 bases. Germline V gene sequence: CDR1 SGHVS, CDR2 FQNEAQ. The CDR3 loop spans 16 amino acids. V lost 1 base to trimming and J lost 0 bases; unmatched junction nucleotides: 4. CDR3 residues: CASSLVRTGYQETQYF. CDR3 sequence (DNA): TGTGCCAGCAGCTTAGTTCGGACAGGGTACCAAGAGACCCAGTACTTC.

In its sample, this clonotype was seen a few times. The CDR3 spells CASSQLGAPGISYF. Written as DNA, the CDR3 is TGTGCCAGCAGTCAACTCGGGGCCCCGGGGATCTCGTACTTC. V usage is TRBV6-5 and J usage is TRBJ2-5, with D tentatively TRBD1 or TRBD2 (5 bases each). Germline-derived CDR1 and CDR2 are MNHEY and SVGAGI. Trimming shortened V by 5 bases and J by 13 bases, and 23 bases separated the two germline ends. This CDR3 is 14 amino acids long.

This clonotype was counted ten times or more. This chain connects TRBV20-1 to TRBJ1-5, with 9 bases fitting TRBD1. V gave up 4 bases and J gave up 5 bases; unmatched junction bases: 9. CDR3 length: 15 residues. CDR1 is DFQATT, CDR2 SNEGSKA, per germline (reference sequence). Here the CDR3 DNA reads TGCAGTGCTATGACAGGGGGATCACTAGATCAGCCCCAGCATTTT. This translates into CSAMTGGSLDQPQHF.

This clonotype was picked up a small number of times. The chain recombines TRBV7-2 with TRBJ2-3; D unresolved. Trimming stripped 2 bases from V and 6 bases from J, with 9 bases between. Germline values: CDR1 SGHTA, CDR2 FQGNSA. This CDR3 comprises 13 residues. In DNA form, the CDR3 reads TGTGCCAGCAGCTTAAGGGTGCGCGATACGCAGTATTTT. It yields the protein CASSLRVRDTQYF.

This clonotype was observed a handful of times. The chain is built from TRBV20-1 and TRBJ1-2, with D uncertain. The CDR3 loop spans 13 amino acids. In germline, CDR1 is DFQATT, CDR2 SNEGSKA (reference sequence). The V end was cut by 0 bases, the J end by 1 base, with 6 bases between. CDR3 sequence: CSAREEVNYGYTF. CDR3 DNA sequence: TGCAGTGCTAGAGAGGAGGTTAACTATGGCTACACCTTC.

In DNA, the CDR3 is TGTGCCAGCAGCCCAGACCAGGGACTTTCCTACTACAATGAGCAGTTCTTC. Its protein is CASSPDQGLSYYNEQFF. The chain has TRBV7-2 and TRBJ2-1; D is perhaps TRBD2 (6 bases). V was pared by 5 bases and J by 3 bases, with 20 bases between. Per the germline V gene, CDR1 is SGHTA and CDR2 is FQGNSA. The CDR3 consists of 17 residues. Complete variable domain (other parts from reference TRBV7-2 and TRBJ2-1): GAGVSQSPSNKVTEKGKDVELRCDPISGHTALYWYRQSLGQGLEFLIYFQGNSAPDKSGLPSDRFSAERTGGSVSTLTIQRTQQEDSAVYLCASSPDQGLSYYNEQFFGPGTRLTVL.

In this sample, this clonotype turned up many times. The chain recombines TRBV5-1 with TRBJ2-1; D is ambiguous. CDR1 and CDR2 from the germline V gene are SGHRS and YFSETQ. V was trimmed by 0 bases and J by 9 bases, leaving 10 bases between them. The CDR3 sequence is 13 residues long. The CDR3 is CASSLDWHPEQFF. CDR3 DNA: TGCGCCAGCAGCTTGGACTGGCATCCTGAGCAGTTCTTC.

Details on this clonotype: One end of the junction does not line up with germline, which may come from a read error. The rearrangement uses TRBV7-2 and TRBJ2-7, with 7 bases fitting TRBD1. The CDR3 extends over 13 amino acids. The germline V gene has CDR1 SGHTA and CDR2 FQGNSA. The CDR3 region has the DNA TGTTCCAGCAGCCGGGACAGAATCTACGAGCAGTACTTC. Protein: CSSSRDRIYEQYF. Complete variable domain (other parts from reference TRBV7-2 and TRBJ2-7): GAGVSQSPSNKVTEKGKDVELRCDPISGHTALYWYRQSLGQGLEFLIYFQGNSAPDKSGLPSDRFSAERTGGSVSTLTIQRTQQEDSAVYLCSSSRDRIYEQYFGPGTRLTVT.

In its sample, this clonotype was seen many times. J is TRBJ2-1 and V is TRBV4-2; no reliable D call. V lost 0 bases and J 1 base, leaving 10 bases between the germline ends. CDR3 size: 16 residues. CDR1 is LGHNA, CDR2 YNFKEQ, per germline. CDR3 sequence: CASSQDLAESYNEQFF. The CDR3 DNA is TGTGCCAGCAGCCAAGATCTTGCAGAGTCCTACAATGAGCAGTTCTTC.

This clonotype came up many times. The chain recombines TRBV4-2 with TRBJ1-2, with 7 bases lining up with TRBD1. CDR3 size: 14 residues. V shed 4 bases, J shed 8 bases, and the junction held 10 bases outside the gene matches. CDR1 and CDR2 (germline): LGHNA, YNFKEQ. This chain's CDR3 is CASSRLTGYKGYTF. CDR3 DNA: TGTGCCAGCAGCCGCCTGACAGGGTATAAGGGCTACACCTTC.

This clonotype has just a few counts. The chain joins TRBV2 to TRBJ2-2; D possibly corresponds to TRBD1 (5 bases). V lost 8 bases and J 2 bases, leaving 6 bases between the germline ends. CDR1 and CDR2 (germline): SNHLY, FYNNEI. The CDR3 has 12 amino acids. The CDR3 loop reads CASGANTGELFF. CDR3 nucleotides: TGTGCCAGCGGGGCTAACACCGGGGAGCTGTTTTTT.

This clonotype was seen only a few times. The chain carries TRBV27 and TRBJ2-1, with 9 bases aligning to TRBD2. Germline CDR1 and CDR2: MNHEY and SMNVEV (reference sequence). This CDR3 has 15 amino acids. V lost 6 bases, J lost 7 bases, and 10 bases stayed unmatched. The CDR3 loop is CASSPAGGLWNEQFF. In nucleotides, the CDR3 is TGTGCCAGCAGCCCCGCGGGGGGGCTATGGAATGAGCAGTTCTTC.

There are a few counts of this clonotype. J is TRBJ2-5 and V is TRBV5-1; 14 bases match TRBD2. The V segment lost 4 bases and the J segment 2 bases; nucleotides outside the gene matches: 7. The CDR3 totals 17 residues. Germline lookup yields CDR1 SGHRS and CDR2 YFSETQ. CDR3 protein: CASSPGLAGGFQETQYF. The CDR3 DNA sequence: TGCGCCAGCAGCCCCGGACTAGCGGGGGGCTTTCAAGAGACCCAGTACTTC.

This clonotype was recorded a few times. V is TRBV7-2 and J is TRBJ1-5, with a possible D match to TRBD1 (6 bases). Germline V lookup: CDR1 SGHTA, CDR2 FQGNSA. The CDR3 loop spans 15 amino acids. Deletions cut 5 bases from V and 9 bases from J, with 20 bases between. Written as DNA, the CDR3 is TGTGCCAGCAGCGAGGGGGGGGGTATCCCTTCGCCCCAGCATTTT. It codes for CASSEGGGIPSPQHF.

This clonotype was seen repeatedly, ten times or more. The V and J genes are TRBV11-2 and TRBJ1-6, with D uncertain. Trimming left V 5 bases short and J 7 bases short, with 15 bases between. Per the germline V gene, CDR1 is SGHAT and CDR2 is FQNNGV. CDR3 length: 15 residues. The CDR3 is CASSLWTVVNSPLHF. DNA of the CDR3: TGTGCCAGCAGCCTATGGACGGTGGTGAATTCACCCCTCCACTTT.

The rearrangement links TRBV9 to TRBJ2-7; 7 bases are shared with TRBD1. The CDR3 covers 12 residues. The V segment lost 3 bases and the J segment 6 bases; nucleotides outside the gene matches: 3. Germline-derived CDR1 and CDR2 are SGDLS and YYNGEE. CDR3 sequence (DNA): TGTGCCAGCAGCGGCGAGGGGGCCGAGCAGTACTTC. This codes for CASSGEGAEQYF.

A few counts support this clonotype. V is TRBV27 and J is TRBJ2-1; D is unclear. The germline gives CDR1 MNHEY, CDR2 SMNVEV (reference sequence). CDR3 length: 12 amino acids. The V end was cut by 11 bases, the J end by 9 bases, with 17 bases between. CDR3 sequence (DNA): TGTGCCCCGGCAGTCTGGGGTCCTGAGCAGTTCTTC. Its protein product is CAPAVWGPEQFF.

This clonotype occurred many times. The chain is built from TRBV5-1 and TRBJ1-1; a possible D gene is TRBD1 (6 bases). V lost 7 bases to trimming and J lost 0 bases, with 10 bases between them. The CDR3 covers 13 residues. Germline CDR1 is SGHRS and CDR2 is YFSETQ. The DNA for the CDR3 is TGCGCCAGCCGGGAGGGGGTGAACACTGAAGCTTTCTTT. Translating gives CASREGVNTEAFF.

V is TRBV18 and J is TRBJ2-3; D remains unclear. Looked up from germline, CDR1 is KGHSH and CDR2 is LQKENI. Between the trimmed V and J ends, which lost 6 bases and 3 bases, there was a span of 7 bases. The CDR3 is 12 residues long. DNA for the CDR3: TGTGCCAGCTCTCCCGAGACAGATACGCAGTATTTT. As protein: CASSPETDTQYF. Together with reference TRBV18 and TRBJ2-3, the CDR3 gives the full variable domain: NAGVMQNPRHLVRRRGQEARLRCSPMKGHSHVYWYRQLPEEGLKFMVYLQKENIIDESGMPKERFSAEFPKEGPSILRIQQVVRGDSAAYFCASSPETDTQYFGPGTRLTVL.